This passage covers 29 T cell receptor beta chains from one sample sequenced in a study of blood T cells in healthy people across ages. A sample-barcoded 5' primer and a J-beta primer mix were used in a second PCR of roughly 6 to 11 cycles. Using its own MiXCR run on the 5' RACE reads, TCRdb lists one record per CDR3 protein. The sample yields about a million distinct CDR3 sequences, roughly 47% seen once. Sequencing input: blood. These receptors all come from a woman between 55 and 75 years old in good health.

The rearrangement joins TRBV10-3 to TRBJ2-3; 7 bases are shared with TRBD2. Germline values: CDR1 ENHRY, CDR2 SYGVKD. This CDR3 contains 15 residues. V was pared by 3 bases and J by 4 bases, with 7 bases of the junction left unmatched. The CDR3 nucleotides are TGTGCCATCAGTGACCGACTAGCAGGCGCAGATACGCAGTATTTT. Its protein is CAISDRLAGADTQYF.

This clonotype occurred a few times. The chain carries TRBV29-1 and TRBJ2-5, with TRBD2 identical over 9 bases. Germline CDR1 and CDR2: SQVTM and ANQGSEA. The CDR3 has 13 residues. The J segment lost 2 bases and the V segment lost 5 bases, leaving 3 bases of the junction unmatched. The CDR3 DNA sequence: TGCAGCGTTTCGGCGGGAGGGCAAGAGACCCAGTACTTC. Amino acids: CSVSAGGQETQYF.

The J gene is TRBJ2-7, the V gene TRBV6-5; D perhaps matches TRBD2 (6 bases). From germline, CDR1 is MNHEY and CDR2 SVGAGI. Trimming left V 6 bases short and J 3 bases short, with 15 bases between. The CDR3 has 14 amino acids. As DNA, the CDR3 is TGTGCCAGCAGGAAACCGACTAGTGTCTACGAGCAGTACTTC. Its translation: CASRKPTSVYEQYF.

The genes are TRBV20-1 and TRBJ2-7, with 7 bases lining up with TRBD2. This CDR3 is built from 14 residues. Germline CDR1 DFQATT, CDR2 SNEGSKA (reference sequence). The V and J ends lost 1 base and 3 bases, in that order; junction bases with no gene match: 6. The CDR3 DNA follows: TGCAGTGCTAGAGCAACTAGCGTTCTCTACGAGCAGTACTTC. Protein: CSARATSVLYEQYF.

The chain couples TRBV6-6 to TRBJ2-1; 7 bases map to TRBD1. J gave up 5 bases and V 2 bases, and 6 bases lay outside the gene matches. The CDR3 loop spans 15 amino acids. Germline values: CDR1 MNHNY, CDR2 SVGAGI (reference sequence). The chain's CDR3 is CASSYRGQSDNEQFF. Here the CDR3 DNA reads TGTGCCAGCAGTTACAGGGGACAGAGTGACAATGAGCAGTTCTTC.

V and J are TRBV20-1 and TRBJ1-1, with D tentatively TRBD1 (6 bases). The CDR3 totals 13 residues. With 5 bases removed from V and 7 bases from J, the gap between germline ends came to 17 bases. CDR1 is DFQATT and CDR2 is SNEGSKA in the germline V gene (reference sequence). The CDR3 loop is CSAQRSAGDEAFF. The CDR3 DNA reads TGCAGTGCTCAGAGGTCGGCAGGGGATGAAGCTTTCTTT.

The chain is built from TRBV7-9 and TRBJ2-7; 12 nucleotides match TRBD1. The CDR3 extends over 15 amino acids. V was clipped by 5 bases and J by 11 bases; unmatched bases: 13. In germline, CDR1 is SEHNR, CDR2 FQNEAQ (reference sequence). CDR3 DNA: TGTGCCAGCAGCCCGGGTGGGACAGGGGGCTCGGTTGAGTACTTC. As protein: CASSPGGTGGSVEYF.

The CDR3 coding sequence is TGTGCCAGCACCTCGAGACGCCGGGAACAGGGGGCTTTGTACTTC. It codes for CASTSRRREQGALYF. The V call is TRBV27, the J call TRBJ2-7; 9 nucleotides match TRBD1. Germline CDR1 is MNHEY and CDR2 is SMNVEV (reference sequence). The CDR3 sequence is 15 residues long. The V segment lost 7 bases and the J segment 12 bases; nucleotides outside the gene matches: 19.

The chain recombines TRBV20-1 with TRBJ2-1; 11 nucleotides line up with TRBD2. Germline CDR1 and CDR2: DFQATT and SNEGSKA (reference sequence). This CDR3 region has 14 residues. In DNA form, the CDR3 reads TGCAGGCCTAGAGCCGGGACTAGCGGCAATGAGCAGTTCTTC. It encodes CRPRAGTSGNEQFF.

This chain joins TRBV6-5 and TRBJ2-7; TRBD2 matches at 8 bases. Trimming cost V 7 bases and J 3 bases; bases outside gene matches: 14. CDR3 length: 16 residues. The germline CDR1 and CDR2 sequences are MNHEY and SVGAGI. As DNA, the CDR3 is TGTGCCAGCAACCCTTTGCATAGCGGGAAACTCTACGAGCAGTACTTC. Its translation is CASNPLHSGKLYEQYF.

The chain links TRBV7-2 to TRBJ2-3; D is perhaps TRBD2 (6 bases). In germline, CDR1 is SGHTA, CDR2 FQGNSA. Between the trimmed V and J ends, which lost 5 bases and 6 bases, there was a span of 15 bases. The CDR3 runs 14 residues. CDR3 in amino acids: CASSRRREADTQYF. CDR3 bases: TGTGCCAGCAGCCGGCGGAGGGAGGCGGATACGCAGTATTTT.

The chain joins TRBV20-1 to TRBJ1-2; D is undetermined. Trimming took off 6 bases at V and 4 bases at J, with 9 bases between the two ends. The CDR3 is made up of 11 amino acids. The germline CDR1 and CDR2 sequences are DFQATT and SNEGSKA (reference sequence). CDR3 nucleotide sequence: TGCAGTGCGCGGAGGAGCTATGGCTACACCTTC. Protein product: CSARRSYGYTF.

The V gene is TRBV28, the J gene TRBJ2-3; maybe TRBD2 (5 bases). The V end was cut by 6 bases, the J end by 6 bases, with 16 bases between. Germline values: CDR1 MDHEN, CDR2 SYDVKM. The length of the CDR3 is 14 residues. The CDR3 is CASRQRPGRDTQYF. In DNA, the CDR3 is TGTGCCAGCAGGCAGCGGCCCGGACGGGATACGCAGTATTTT.

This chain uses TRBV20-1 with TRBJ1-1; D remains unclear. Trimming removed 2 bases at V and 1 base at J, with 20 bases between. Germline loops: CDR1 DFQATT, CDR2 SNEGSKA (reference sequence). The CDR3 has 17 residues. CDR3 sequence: CSARRGFSGWANTEAFF. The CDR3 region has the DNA TGCAGTGCTAGAAGAGGGTTTAGCGGGTGGGCGAACACTGAAGCTTTCTTT.

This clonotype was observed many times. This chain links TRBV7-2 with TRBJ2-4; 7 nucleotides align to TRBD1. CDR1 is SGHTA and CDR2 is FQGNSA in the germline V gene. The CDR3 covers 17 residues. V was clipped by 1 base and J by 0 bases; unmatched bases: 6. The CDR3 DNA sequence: TGTGCCAGCAGCTTAGGGGGACAGTTCCTAGCCAAAAACATTCAGTACTTC. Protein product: CASSLGGQFLAKNIQYF. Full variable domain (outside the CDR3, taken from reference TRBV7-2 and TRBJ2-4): GAGVSQSPSNKVTEKGKDVELRCDPISGHTALYWYRQSLGQGLEFLIYFQGNSAPDKSGLPSDRFSAERTGGSVSTLTIQRTQQEDSAVYLCASSLGGQFLAKNIQYFGAGTRLSVL.

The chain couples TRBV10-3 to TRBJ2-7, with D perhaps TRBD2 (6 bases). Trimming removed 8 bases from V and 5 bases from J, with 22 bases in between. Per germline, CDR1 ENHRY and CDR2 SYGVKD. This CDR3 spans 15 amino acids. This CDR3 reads CAILGGNSGRDEQYF. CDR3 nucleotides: TGTGCCATCCTGGGGGGTAATAGCGGAAGGGACGAGCAGTACTTC.

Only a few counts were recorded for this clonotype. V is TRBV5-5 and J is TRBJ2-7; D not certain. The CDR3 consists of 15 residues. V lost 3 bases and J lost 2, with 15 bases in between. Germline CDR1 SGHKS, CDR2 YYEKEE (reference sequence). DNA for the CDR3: TGTGCCAGCAGCTACACGATCGGACGGGCCTACGAGCAGTACTTC. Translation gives CASSYTIGRAYEQYF.

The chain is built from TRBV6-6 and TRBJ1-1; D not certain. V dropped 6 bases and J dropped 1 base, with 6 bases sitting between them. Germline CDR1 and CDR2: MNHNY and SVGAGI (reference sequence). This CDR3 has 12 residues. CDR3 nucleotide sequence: TGTGCCAGCAGCGTAGAGAACACTGAAGCTTTCTTT. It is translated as CASSVENTEAFF.

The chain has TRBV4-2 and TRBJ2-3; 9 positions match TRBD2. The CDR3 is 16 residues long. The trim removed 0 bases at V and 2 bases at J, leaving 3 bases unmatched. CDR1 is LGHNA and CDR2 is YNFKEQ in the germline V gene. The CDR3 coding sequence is TGTGCCAGCAGCCAAGAGGCTAGCGGGGCCACAGATACGCAGTATTTT. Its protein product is CASSQEASGATDTQYF.

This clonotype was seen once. CDR3 in amino acids: CSVEYPDNEQFF. CDR3 DNA: TGCAGCGTTGAATACCCCGACAATGAGCAGTTCTTC. The rearrangement joins TRBV29-1 to TRBJ2-1, with unresolved D. Per the germline V gene, CDR1 is SQVTM and CDR2 is ANQGSEA. This CDR3 is built from 12 residues. V lost 2 bases, J lost 5 bases, and 7 bases lay in between.

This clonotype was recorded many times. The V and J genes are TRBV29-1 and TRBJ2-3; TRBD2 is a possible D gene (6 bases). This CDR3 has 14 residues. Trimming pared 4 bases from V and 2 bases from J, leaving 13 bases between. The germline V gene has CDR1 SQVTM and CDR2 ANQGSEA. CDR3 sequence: CSVGGSGATDTQYF. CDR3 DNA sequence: TGCAGCGTTGGAGGTAGCGGCGCCACAGATACGCAGTATTTT.

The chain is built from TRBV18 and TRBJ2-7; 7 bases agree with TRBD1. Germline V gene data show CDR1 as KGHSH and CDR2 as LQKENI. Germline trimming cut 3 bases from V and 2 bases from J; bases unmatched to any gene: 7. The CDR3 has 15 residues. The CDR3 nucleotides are TGTGCCAGCTCACCTGAACAGGGGTTCCCCTACGAGCAGTACTTC. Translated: CASSPEQGFPYEQYF.

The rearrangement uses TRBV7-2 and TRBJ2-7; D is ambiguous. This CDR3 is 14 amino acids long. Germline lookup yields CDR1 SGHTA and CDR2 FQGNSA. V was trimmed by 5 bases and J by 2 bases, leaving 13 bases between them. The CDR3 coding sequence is TGTGCCAGCAGCCCAAGCACTGGCCCCTACGAGCAGTACTTC. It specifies CASSPSTGPYEQYF.

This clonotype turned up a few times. The CDR3 nucleotides are TGCAGTGCTAGGGCAGGGGTGGGCACTGAAGCTTTCTTT. This gives the protein CSARAGVGTEAFF. This rearrangement joins TRBV20-1 to TRBJ1-1, with a weak D call TRBD1 (6 bases). The V gene's germline CDR1 is DFQATT and CDR2 SNEGSKA (reference sequence). V dropped 3 bases and J dropped 4 bases, with 12 bases sitting between them. The CDR3 spans 13 residues.

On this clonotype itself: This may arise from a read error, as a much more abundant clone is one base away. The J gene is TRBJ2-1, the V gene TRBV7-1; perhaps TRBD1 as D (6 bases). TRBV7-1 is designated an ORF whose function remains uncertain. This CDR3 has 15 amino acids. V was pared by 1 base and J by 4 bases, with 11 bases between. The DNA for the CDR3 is TGTGCCAGCAGCTCAGGGCAGGGGCGGTACAATGAGCAGTTCTTC. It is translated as CASSSGQGRYNEQFF.

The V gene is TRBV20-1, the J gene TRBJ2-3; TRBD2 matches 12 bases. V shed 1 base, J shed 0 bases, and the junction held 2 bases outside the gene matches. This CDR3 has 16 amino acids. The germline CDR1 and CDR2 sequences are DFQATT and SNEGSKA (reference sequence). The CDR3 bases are TGCAGTGCTAGAGGTGGACTAGCGGGAAGCACAGATACGCAGTATTTT. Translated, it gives CSARGGLAGSTDTQYF.

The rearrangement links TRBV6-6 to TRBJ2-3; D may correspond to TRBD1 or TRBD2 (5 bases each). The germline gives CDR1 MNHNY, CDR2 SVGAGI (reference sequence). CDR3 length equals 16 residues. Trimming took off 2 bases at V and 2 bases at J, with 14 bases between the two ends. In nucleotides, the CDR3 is TGTGCCAGCAGTTACGACCGGGGCGGTCTCACAGATACGCAGTATTTT. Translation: CASSYDRGGLTDTQYF.

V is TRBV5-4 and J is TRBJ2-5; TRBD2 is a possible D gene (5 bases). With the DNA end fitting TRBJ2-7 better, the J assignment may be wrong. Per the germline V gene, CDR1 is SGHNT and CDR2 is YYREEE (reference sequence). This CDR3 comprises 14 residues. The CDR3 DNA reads TGTGCCAGCAGCGTATACGGGATTCAGTACGAGCAGTACTTC. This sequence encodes CASSVYGIQYEQYF.

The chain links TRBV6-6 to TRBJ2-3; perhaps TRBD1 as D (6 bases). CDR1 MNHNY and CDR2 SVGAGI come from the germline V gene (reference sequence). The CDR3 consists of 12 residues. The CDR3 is CAVEGDTDTQYF. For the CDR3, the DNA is TGTGCGGTAGAGGGGGACACAGATACGCAGTATTTT.